The rows below give T cell receptor beta chains drawn from one sample of a study of beta chain features in type 1 diabetes. Method: immunoSEQ multiplex PCR; TCRdb's copy keeps in-frame clones and lacks some. The sample yields more than 550,000 clones, about 14% seen once. Material: naive CD4+ T cells from blood. The receptors shown here come from a man younger than 35 with type 1 diabetes. CDR3s include the opening cysteine and the closing phenylalanine or tryptophan. The D gene is left open where the match is weak. Clone size appears in some rows only: once, few, many, or a class for an expanded clone.

j_call: TRBJ2-3; d_call: TRBD2; v_call: TRBV7-3; clone_size: -; cdr3_aa: CASSPNEAGAGDTQYF; cdr3_nt: TGTGCCAGCAGTCCCAACGAAGCGGGGGCAGGGGATACGCAGTATTTT
j_call: TRBJ1-4; d_call: -; v_call: TRBV4-2; clone_size: -; cdr3_aa: CASSQPSAAIGEKLFF; cdr3_nt: TGTGCCAGCAGCCAACCAAGTGCCGCCATTGGAGAAAAACTGTTTTTT
j_call: TRBJ2-1; d_call: TRBD2; v_call: TRBV7-9; clone_size: few; cdr3_aa: CASSKGLAVYNEQFF; cdr3_nt: TGTGCCAGCAGCAAGGGACTAGCGGTTTACAATGAGCAGTTCTTC
j_call: TRBJ2-5; d_call: -; v_call: TRBV30; clone_size: once; cdr3_aa: CAWSVGGETQYF; cdr3_nt: TGTGCCTGGAGTGTTGGGGGGGAGACCCAGTACTTC
j_call: TRBJ2-7; d_call: TRBD1; v_call: TRBV5-1; clone_size: few; cdr3_aa: CASSTRTGQEEQYF; cdr3_nt: TGCGCCAGCAGCACAAGGACAGGGCAGGAAGAGCAGTACTTC
j_call: TRBJ1-2; d_call: -; v_call: TRBV5-1; clone_size: -; cdr3_aa: CASSLGSGSYGYTF; cdr3_nt: TGCGCCAGCAGCTTGGGATCAGGATCCTATGGCTACACCTTC
j_call: TRBJ2-5; d_call: -; v_call: TRBV19; clone_size: -; cdr3_aa: CASSIRGSVKYQETQYF; cdr3_nt: TGTGCCAGTAGTATACGGGGCTCCGTCAAGTACCAAGAGACCCAGTACTTC
j_call: TRBJ2-7; d_call: TRBD2; v_call: TRBV7-2; clone_size: -; cdr3_aa: CASSLVAGGSPEQYF; cdr3_nt: TGTGCCAGCAGCTTAGTAGCGGGAGGGTCCCCCGAGCAGTACTTC
j_call: TRBJ2-2; d_call: -; v_call: TRBV7-2; clone_size: few; cdr3_aa: CASSVLLGVNGELFF; cdr3_nt: TGTGCCAGCAGCGTTCTCTTAGGGGTGAACGGGGAGCTGTTTTTT
j_call: TRBJ1-1; d_call: -; v_call: TRBV30; clone_size: -; cdr3_aa: CAWGAAVTVNTEAFF; cdr3_nt: TGTGCCTGGGGCGCGGCGGTTACCGTGAACACTGAAGCTTTCTTT
j_call: TRBJ2-2; d_call: -; v_call: TRBV4-1; clone_size: few; cdr3_aa: CASSHLFTGELFF; cdr3_nt: TGCGCCAGCAGTCACCTCTTTACCGGGGAGCTGTTTTTT
j_call: TRBJ2-3; d_call: -; v_call: TRBV2; clone_size: few; cdr3_aa: CASSWVDTQYF; cdr3_nt: TGTGCCAGCTCCTGGGTGGATACGCAGTATTTT
j_call: TRBJ2-4; d_call: TRBD1; v_call: TRBV25-1; clone_size: few; cdr3_aa: CASSSGTGELAKNIQYF; cdr3_nt: TGTGCCAGCAGTTCCGGGACAGGGGAACTAGCCAAAAACATTCAGTACTTC
j_call: TRBJ2-3; d_call: -; v_call: TRBV11-2; clone_size: few; cdr3_aa: CASSLGQGLGSTDTQYF; cdr3_nt: TGTGCCAGCAGCTTAGGCCAGGGCCTTGGGAGCACAGATACGCAGTATTTT
j_call: TRBJ2-2; d_call: TRBD2; v_call: TRBV7-8; clone_size: -; cdr3_aa: CASIEGVAGYAGELFF; cdr3_nt: TGTGCCAGCATCGAGGGGGTAGCGGGGTATGCCGGGGAGCTGTTTTTT
j_call: TRBJ1-5; d_call: TRBD1; v_call: TRBV18; clone_size: few; cdr3_aa: CASSPPKTGGSNQPQHF; cdr3_nt: TGTGCCAGCTCACCCCCAAAGACAGGGGGTAGCAATCAGCCCCAGCATTTT
j_call: TRBJ2-5; d_call: -; v_call: TRBV7-2; clone_size: -; cdr3_aa: CASSAREPRLEAQYF; cdr3_nt: TGTGCCAGCAGCGCCCGGGAGCCCCGGCTAGAAGCCCAGTACTTC
j_call: TRBJ1-2; d_call: -; v_call: TRBV4-1; clone_size: few; cdr3_aa: CASSLRQGQGGYTF; cdr3_nt: TGCGCCAGCAGCCTCCGGCAGGGGCAGGGGGGCTACACCTTC
j_call: TRBJ2-7; d_call: -; v_call: TRBV30; clone_size: few; cdr3_aa: CAWRLANPSYEQYF; cdr3_nt: TGTGCCTGGAGGCTCGCGAATCCGTCCTACGAGCAGTACTTC
j_call: TRBJ1-1; d_call: -; v_call: TRBV30; clone_size: -; cdr3_aa: CAWKVTANTEAFF; cdr3_nt: TGTGCCTGGAAGGTAACGGCGAACACTGAAGCTTTCTTT
j_call: TRBJ2-3; d_call: -; v_call: TRBV29-1; clone_size: -; cdr3_aa: CSVEQGTDTQYF; cdr3_nt: TGCAGCGTTGAGCAGGGGACAGATACGCAGTATTTT
j_call: TRBJ1-1; d_call: -; v_call: TRBV7-9; clone_size: few; cdr3_aa: CASSQIGTEAFF; cdr3_nt: TGTGCCAGCAGCCAAATTGGGACTGAAGCTTTCTTT
j_call: TRBJ2-5; d_call: -; v_call: TRBV15; clone_size: -; cdr3_aa: CATSRVIEETQYF; cdr3_nt: TGTGCCACCAGCAGAGTTATAGAAGAGACCCAGTACTTC
j_call: TRBJ2-5; d_call: TRBD2; v_call: TRBV5-1; clone_size: few; cdr3_aa: CASKEAGLAVPGAQYF; cdr3_nt: TGCGCCAGCAAGGAGGCAGGACTAGCGGTTCCAGGGGCCCAGTACTTC
j_call: TRBJ2-2; d_call: -; v_call: TRBV4-3; clone_size: -; cdr3_aa: CASSQVLANTGELFF; cdr3_nt: TGCGCCAGCAGCCAAGTACTAGCGAACACCGGGGAGCTGTTTTTT
j_call: TRBJ2-2; d_call: -; v_call: TRBV5-1; clone_size: -; cdr3_aa: CASSLGGGANTGELFF; cdr3_nt: TGCGCCAGCAGCTTGGGAGGCGGGGCGAACACCGGGGAGCTGTTTTTT
j_call: TRBJ1-2; d_call: -; v_call: TRBV7-9; clone_size: few; cdr3_aa: CASSLGMDYGYTF; cdr3_nt: TGTGCCAGCAGCTTGGGGATGGACTATGGCTACACCTTC
j_call: TRBJ1-1; d_call: -; v_call: TRBV7-9; clone_size: few; cdr3_aa: CASSLVLGMNTEAFF; cdr3_nt: TGTGCCAGCAGCTTAGTCCTAGGAATGAACACTGAAGCTTTCTTT
j_call: TRBJ2-2; d_call: -; v_call: TRBV2; clone_size: -; cdr3_aa: CASNQIRGELFF; cdr3_nt: TGTGCCAGCAATCAAATCAGGGGGGAGCTGTTTTTT
j_call: TRBJ2-5; d_call: TRBD1; v_call: TRBV7-7; clone_size: few; cdr3_aa: CASSLTRGETQYF; cdr3_nt: TGTGCTAGCAGCCTAACCAGGGGGGAGACCCAGTACTTC
j_call: TRBJ1-2; d_call: -; v_call: TRBV15; clone_size: few; cdr3_aa: CATSRGGDGYTF; cdr3_nt: TGTGCCACCAGCAGAGGTGGGGATGGCTACACCTTC
j_call: TRBJ1-2; d_call: -; v_call: TRBV6-5; clone_size: few; cdr3_aa: CASSYGYGYTF; cdr3_nt: TGTGCCAGCAGTTACGGCTATGGCTACACCTTC
j_call: TRBJ1-2; d_call: -; v_call: TRBV7-2; clone_size: -; cdr3_aa: CASSWSLGANYGYTF; cdr3_nt: TGTGCCAGCAGCTGGAGCTTGGGAGCCAACTATGGCTACACCTTC
j_call: TRBJ1-4; d_call: -; v_call: TRBV7-2; clone_size: -; cdr3_aa: CASSRKATGEKLFF; cdr3_nt: TGTGCCAGCAGTAGGAAAGCCACCGGTGAAAAACTGTTTTTT
j_call: TRBJ2-7; d_call: TRBD2; v_call: TRBV7-9; clone_size: few; cdr3_aa: CASSLAAYEQYF; cdr3_nt: TGTGCCAGCTCACTAGCGGCCTACGAGCAGTACTTC
j_call: TRBJ1-2; d_call: TRBD1; v_call: TRBV29-1; clone_size: -; cdr3_aa: CSVGTGGYYGYTF; cdr3_nt: TGCAGCGTTGGGACAGGGGGTTACTATGGCTACACCTTC
j_call: TRBJ2-1; d_call: -; v_call: TRBV10-3; clone_size: few; cdr3_aa: CAISDPGAPDEQFF; cdr3_nt: TGTGCCATCAGTGACCCGGGGGCGCCCGATGAGCAGTTCTTC